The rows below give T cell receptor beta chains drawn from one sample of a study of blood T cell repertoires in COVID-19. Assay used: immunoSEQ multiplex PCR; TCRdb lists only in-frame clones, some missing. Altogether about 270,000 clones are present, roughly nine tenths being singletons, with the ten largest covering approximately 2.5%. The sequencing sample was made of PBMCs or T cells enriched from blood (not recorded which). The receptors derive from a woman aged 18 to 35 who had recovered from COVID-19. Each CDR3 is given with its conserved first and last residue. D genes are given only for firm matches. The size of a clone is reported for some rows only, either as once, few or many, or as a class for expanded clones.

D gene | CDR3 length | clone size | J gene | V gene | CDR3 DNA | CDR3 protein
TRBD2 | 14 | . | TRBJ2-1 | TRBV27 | TGTGCCAGCAGTTTAACTAGCGCTTACAATGAGCAGTTCTTC | CASSLTSAYNEQFF
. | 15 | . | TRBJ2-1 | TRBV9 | TGTGCCAGCAGCGTAGGCGGGACTTCCTACAATGAGCAGTTCTTC | CASSVGGTSYNEQFF
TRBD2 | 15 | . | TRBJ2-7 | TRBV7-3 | TGTGCCAGCAGCTTAAGGACTAGCGGGTCCTACGAGCAGTACTTC | CASSLRTSGSYEQYF
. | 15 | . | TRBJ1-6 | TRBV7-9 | TGTGCCAGCGCCAGAGGGAGCTCCTATAATTCACCCCTCCACTTT | CASARGSSYNSPLHF
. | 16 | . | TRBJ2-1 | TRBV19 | TGTGCCAGTAGTATCGGCTGGGCGGAGGGAGGCGATGAGCAGTTCTTC | CASSIGWAEGGDEQFF
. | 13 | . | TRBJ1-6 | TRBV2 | TGTGCCAGCACCGGGACTGCTATATCACCCCTCCACTTT | CASTGTAISPLHF
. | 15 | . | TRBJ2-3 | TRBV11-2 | TGTGCCAGCAGCTTAGATTTGGCTAGCCCAGATACGCAGTATTTT | CASSLDLASPDTQYF
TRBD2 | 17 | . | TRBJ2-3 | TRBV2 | TGTGCCAGCAGCGAGGGACTAGCGGGGGGGCGTGGAGATACGCAGTATTTT | CASSEGLAGGRGDTQYF
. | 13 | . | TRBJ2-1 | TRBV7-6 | TGTGCCAGCAGCCTAACCCCGGACAATGAGCAGTTCTTC | CASSLTPDNEQFF
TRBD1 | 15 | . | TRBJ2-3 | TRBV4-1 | TGCGCCAGCAGGAGGTGGGACAGGGGGACAGATACGCAGTATTTT | CASRRWDRGTDTQYF
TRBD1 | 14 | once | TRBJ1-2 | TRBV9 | TGTGCCAGCAGCGTAGCGACAGGGCACTATGGCTACACCTTC | CASSVATGHYGYTF